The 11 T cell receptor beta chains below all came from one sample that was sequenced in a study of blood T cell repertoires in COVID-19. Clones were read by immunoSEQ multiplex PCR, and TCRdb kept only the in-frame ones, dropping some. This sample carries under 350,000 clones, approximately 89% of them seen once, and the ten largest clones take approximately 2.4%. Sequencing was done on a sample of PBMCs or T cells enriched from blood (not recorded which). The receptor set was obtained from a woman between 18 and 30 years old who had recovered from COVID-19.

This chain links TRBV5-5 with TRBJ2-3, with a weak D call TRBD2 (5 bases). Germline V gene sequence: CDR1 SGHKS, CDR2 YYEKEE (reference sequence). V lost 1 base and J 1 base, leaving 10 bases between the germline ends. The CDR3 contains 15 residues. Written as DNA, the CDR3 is TGTGCCAGCAGCTTGCTCAGCGGAGGCACAGATACGCAGTATTTT. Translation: CASSLLSGGTDTQYF.

This chain's CDR3 is CASSYGVSDRGYTF. Here the CDR3 DNA reads TGTGCCAGCAGTTATGGAGTGTCGGATAGGGGCTACACCTTC. The gene calls are TRBV6-2 or TRBV6-3 and TRBJ1-2; D remains ambiguous. Germline CDR1 reads MNHEY; CDR2 reads SVGEGT. Trimming took 3 bases from V and 8 from J, leaving 16 bases between them. This CDR3 has 14 amino acids.

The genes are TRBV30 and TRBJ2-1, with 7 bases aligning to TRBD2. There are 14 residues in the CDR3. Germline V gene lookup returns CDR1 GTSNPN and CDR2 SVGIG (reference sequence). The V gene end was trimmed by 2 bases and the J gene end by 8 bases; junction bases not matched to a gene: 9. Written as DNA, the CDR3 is TGTGCCTGGAGTTTAGGCGGGGGAGTCGATGAGCAGTTCTTC. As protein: CAWSLGGGVDEQFF.

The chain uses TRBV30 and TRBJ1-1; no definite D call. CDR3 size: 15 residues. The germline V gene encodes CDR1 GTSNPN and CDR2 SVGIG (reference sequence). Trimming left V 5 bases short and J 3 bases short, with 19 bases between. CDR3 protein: CAWRGNGERDTEAFF. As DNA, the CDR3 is TGTGCCTGGCGAGGGAACGGAGAACGGGACACTGAAGCTTTCTTT. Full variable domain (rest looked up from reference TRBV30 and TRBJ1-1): SQTIHQWPATLVQPVGSPLSLECTVEGTSNPNLYWYRQAAGRGLQLLFYSVGIGQISSEVPQNLSASRPQDRQFILSSKKLLLSDSGFYLCAWRGNGERDTEAFFGQGTRLTVV.

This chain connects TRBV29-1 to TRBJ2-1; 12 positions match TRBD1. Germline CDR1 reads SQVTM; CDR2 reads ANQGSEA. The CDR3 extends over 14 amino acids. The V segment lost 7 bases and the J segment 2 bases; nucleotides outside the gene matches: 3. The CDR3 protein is CSGRDRGPYNEQFF. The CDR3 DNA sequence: TGCAGCGGGCGGGACAGGGGGCCCTACAATGAGCAGTTCTTC.

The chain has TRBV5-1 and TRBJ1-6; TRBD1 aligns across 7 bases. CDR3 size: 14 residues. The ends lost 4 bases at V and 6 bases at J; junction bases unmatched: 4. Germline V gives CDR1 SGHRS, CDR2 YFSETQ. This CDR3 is CASSQTGINSPLHF. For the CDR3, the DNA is TGCGCCAGCAGCCAGACAGGGATTAATTCACCCCTCCACTTT.

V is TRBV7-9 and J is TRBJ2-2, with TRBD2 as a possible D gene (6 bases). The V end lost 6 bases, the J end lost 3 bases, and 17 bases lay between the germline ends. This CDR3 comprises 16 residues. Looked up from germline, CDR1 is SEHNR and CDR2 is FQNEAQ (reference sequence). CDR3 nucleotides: TGTGCCAGCAGTCTCGAGGGGCGGGACCACACCGGGGAGCTGTTTTTT. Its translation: CASSLEGRDHTGELFF.

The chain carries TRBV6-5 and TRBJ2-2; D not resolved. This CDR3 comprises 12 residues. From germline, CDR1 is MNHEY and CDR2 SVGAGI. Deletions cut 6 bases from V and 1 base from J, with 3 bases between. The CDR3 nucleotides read TGTGCCAGCAGCAGGAACACCGGGGAGCTGTTTTTT. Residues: CASSRNTGELFF.

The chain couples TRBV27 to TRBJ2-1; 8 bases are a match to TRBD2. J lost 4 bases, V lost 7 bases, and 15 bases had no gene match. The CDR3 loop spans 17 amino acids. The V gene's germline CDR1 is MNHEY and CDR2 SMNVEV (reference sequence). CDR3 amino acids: CASTTTGREGLYNEQFF. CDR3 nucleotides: TGTGCCAGCACCACCACTGGCCGGGAGGGCCTTTACAATGAGCAGTTCTTC.

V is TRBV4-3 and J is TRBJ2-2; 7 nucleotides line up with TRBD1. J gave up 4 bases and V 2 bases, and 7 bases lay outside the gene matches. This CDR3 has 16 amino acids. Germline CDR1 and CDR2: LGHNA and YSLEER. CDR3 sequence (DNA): TGCGCCAGCAGCCAAACTTACAGGGGTGCCACCGGGGAGCTGTTTTTT. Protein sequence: CASSQTYRGATGELFF.

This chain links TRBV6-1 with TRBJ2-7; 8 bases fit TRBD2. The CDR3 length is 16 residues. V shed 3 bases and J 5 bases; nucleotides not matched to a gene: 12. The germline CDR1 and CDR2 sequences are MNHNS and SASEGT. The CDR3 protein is CASSEFAEREYNEQYF. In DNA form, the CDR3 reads TGTGCCAGCAGTGAGTTCGCGGAGCGGGAGTACAACGAGCAGTACTTC.